Included here is one T cell receptor beta chain sequence, with context. This sample was included in a study of blood T cell repertoires in COVID-19. Methods used by the authors: It was from reference gene primer amplification that nucleated cell counts were estimated. The table came from immunoSEQ multiplex PCR; TCRdb's copy has only in-frame clones and leaves some out. V and J calls and clone size are given by that table; D and trimming were obtained from the DNA. Seen here are 90,000 to 100,000 clones, more than 65% observed once, and the top ten hold about 6.3%. Germline values: CDR1 SGDLS, CDR2 YYNGEE. This CDR3 is 15 amino acids long. V lost 0 bases, J lost 0 bases, and 9 bases lay in between.

The V and J genes are TRBV9 and TRBJ1-2; D is unclear. The sample taken for sequencing was peripheral blood. This TCR was recovered from a man aged 55 to 70 with acute or convalescent COVID-19. For the CDR3, the DNA is TGTGCCAGCAGCGTAGAAGCGATAGCTAACTATGGCTACACCTTC. Translated: CASSVEAIANYGYTF.